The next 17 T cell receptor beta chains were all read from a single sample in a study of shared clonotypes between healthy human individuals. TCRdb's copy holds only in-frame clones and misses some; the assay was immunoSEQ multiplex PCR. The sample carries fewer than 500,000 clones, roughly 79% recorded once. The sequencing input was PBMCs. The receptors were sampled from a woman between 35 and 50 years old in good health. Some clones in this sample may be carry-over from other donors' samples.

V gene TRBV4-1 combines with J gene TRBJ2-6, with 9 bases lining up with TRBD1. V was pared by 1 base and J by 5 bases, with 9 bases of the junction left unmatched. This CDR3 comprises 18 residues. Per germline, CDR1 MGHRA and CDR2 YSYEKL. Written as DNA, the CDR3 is TGCGCCAGCAGCCAAGGGGGACAGGGCCCGATGTGGGCCAACGTCCTGACTTTC. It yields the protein CASSQGGQGPMWANVLTF.

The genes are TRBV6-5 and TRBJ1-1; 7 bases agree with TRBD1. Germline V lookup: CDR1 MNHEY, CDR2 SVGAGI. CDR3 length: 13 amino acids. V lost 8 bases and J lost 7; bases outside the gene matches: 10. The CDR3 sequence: CASQTGNIVEAFF. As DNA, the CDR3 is TGTGCCAGCCAGACAGGGAATATCGTTGAAGCTTTCTTT.

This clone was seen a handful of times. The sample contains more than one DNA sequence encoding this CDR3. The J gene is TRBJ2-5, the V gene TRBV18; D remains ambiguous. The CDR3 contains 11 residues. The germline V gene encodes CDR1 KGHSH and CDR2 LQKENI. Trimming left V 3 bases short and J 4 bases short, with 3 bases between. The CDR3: CASSPGETQYF. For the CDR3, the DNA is TGTGCCAGCTCACCGGGAGAGACCCAGTACTTC.

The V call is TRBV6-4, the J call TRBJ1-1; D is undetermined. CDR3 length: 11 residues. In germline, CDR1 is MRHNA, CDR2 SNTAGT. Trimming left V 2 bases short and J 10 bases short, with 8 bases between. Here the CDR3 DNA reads TGTGCCAGCAGTGACGGGTCCAGAGCTTTCTTT. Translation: CASSDGSRAFF.

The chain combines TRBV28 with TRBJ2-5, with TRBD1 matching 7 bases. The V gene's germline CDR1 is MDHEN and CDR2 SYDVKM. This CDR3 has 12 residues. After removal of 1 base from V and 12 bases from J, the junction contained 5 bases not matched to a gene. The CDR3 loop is CASSLSLDREYF. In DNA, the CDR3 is TGTGCCAGCAGTTTATCCTTAGACAGGGAGTACTTC.

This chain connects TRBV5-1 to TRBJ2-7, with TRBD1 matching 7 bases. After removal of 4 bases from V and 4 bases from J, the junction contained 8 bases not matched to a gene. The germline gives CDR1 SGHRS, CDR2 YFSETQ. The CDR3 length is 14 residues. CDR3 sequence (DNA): TGCGCCAGCAGCGTCGACAGGGCAGGTTACGAGCAGTACTTC. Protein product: CASSVDRAGYEQYF.

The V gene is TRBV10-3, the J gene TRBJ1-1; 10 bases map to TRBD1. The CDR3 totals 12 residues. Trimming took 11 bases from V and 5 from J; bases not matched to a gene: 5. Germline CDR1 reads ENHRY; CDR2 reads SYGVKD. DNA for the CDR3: TGTGCCTCAGGACAGGGGGAGACTGAAGCTTTCTTT. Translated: CASGQGETEAFF.

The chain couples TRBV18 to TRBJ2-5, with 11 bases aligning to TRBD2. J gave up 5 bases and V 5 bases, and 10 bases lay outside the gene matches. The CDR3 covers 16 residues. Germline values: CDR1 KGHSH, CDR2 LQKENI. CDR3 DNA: TGTGCCAGCTCAGCCGGGACTAGCGGAGCGGAGGAGACCCAGTACTTC. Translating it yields CASSAGTSGAEETQYF.

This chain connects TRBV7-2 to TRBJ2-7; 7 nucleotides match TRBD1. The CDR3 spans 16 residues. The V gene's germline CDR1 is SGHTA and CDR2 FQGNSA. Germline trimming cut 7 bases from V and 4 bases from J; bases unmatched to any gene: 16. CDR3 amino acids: CASTPRSGRGSYEQYF. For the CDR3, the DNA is TGTGCCAGCACCCCTCGTTCGGGCAGGGGGAGTTACGAGCAGTACTTC.

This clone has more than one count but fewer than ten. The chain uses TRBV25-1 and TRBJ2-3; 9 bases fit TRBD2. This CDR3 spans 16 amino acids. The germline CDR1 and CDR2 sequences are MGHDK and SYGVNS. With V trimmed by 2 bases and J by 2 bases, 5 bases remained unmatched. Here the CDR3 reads CASSEAGGNPTDTQYF. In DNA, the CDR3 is TGTGCCAGCAGTGAAGCGGGAGGGAACCCCACAGATACGCAGTATTTT.

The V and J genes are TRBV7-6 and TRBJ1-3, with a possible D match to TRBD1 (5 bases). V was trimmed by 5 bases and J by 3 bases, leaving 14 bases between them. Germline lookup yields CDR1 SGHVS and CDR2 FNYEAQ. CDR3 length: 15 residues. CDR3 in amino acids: CASSLGGGNGNTIYF. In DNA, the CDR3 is TGTGCCAGCAGCCTCGGCGGGGGTAATGGAAACACCATATATTTT.

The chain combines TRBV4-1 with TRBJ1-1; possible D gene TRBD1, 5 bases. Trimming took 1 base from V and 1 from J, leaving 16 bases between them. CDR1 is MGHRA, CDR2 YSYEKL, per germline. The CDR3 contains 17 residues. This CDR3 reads CASSQGLGRQTNTEAFF. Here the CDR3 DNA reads TGCGCCAGCAGCCAAGGCTTGGGGCGGCAGACGAACACTGAAGCTTTCTTT.

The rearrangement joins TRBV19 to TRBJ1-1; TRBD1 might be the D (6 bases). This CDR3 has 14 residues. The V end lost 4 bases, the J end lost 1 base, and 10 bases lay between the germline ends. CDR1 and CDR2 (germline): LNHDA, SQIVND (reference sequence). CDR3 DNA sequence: TGTGCCAGTAGTACCCGGACAGAGAACACTGAAGCTTTCTTT. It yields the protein CASSTRTENTEAFF. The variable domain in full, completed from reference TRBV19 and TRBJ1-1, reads DGGITQSPKYLFRKEGQNVTLSCEQNLNHDAMYWYRQDPGQGLRLIYYSQIVNDFQKGDIAEGYSVSREKKESFPLTVTSAQKNPTAFYLCASSTRTENTEAFFGQGTRLTVV.

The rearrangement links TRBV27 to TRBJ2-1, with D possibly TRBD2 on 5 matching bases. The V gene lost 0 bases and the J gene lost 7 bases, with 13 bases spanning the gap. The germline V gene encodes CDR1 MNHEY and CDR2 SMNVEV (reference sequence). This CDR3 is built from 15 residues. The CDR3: CASSLSGGLPNEQFF. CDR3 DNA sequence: TGTGCCAGCAGTTTATCGGGCGGGTTACCGAATGAGCAGTTCTTC.

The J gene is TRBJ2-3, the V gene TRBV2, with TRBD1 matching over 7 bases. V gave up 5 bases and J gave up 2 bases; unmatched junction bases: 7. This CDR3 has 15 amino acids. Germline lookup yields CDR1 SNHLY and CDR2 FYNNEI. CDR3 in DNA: TGTGCCAGCAGTCTTTCGGGACAGTCCACAGATACGCAGTATTTT. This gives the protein CASSLSGQSTDTQYF.

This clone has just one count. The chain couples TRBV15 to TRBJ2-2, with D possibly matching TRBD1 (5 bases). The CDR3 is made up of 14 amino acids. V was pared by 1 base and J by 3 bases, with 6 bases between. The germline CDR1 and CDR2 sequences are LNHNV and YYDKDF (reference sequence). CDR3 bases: TGTGCCACCAGCAGAGGACAGCACACCGGGGAGCTGTTTTTT. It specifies CATSRGQHTGELFF.

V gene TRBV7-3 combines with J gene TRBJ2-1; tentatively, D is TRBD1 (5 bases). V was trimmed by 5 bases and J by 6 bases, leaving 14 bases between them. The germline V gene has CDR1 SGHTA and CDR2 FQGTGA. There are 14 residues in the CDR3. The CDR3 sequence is CASSPRTIGNEQFF. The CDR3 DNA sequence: TGTGCCAGCAGCCCCAGGACAATAGGCAATGAGCAGTTCTTC. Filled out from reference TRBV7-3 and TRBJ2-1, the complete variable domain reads GAGVSQTPSNKVTEKGKYVELRCDPISGHTALYWYRQSLGQGPEFLIYFQGTGAADDSGLPNDRFFAVRPEGSVSTLKIQRTERGDSAVYLCASSPRTIGNEQFFGPGTRLTVL.